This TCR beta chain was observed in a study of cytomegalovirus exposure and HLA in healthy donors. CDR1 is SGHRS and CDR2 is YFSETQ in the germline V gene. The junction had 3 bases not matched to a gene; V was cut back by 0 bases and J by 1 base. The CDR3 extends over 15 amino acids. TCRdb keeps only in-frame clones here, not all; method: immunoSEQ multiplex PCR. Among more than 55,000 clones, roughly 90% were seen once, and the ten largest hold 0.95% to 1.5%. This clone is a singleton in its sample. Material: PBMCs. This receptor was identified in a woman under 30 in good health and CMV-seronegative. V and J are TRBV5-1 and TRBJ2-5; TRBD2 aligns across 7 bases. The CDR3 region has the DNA TGCGCCAGCAGCTTGGCCCCGGGGGGCCAAGAGACCCAGTACTTC. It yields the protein CASSLAPGGQETQYF. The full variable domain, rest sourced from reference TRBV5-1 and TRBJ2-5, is KAGVTQTPRYLIKTRGQQVTLSCSPISGHRSVSWYQQTPGQGLQFLFEYFSETQRNKGNFPGRFSGRQFSNSRSEMNVSTLELGDSALYLCASSLAPGGQETQYFGPGTRLLVL.